These 21 T cell receptor beta chains came from one sample sequenced in a study of neurological immune-mediated disorders. TCRdb re-called the 5' RACE reads through MiXCR, storing one row per CDR3 protein. The sample shows about 50,000 distinct CDR3 sequences, about 9.4% of them seen only once. The sample was PBMCs. These receptors originate from a man aged 65 to 85 with HTLV-1-associated myelopathy (HAM/TSP).

In its sample, this clonotype was seen once. This may arise from a read error, as a much more abundant clone is one base away. The chain has TRBV7-8 and TRBJ2-1; 7 nucleotides match TRBD1. V lost 6 bases to trimming and J lost 8 bases; unmatched junction nucleotides: 7. CDR3 length equals 13 residues. CDR1 is SGHVS and CDR2 is FQNEAQ in the germline V gene. CDR3 DNA: TGTGCCAGCAGATCGACAGGGAAGGATGAGCAGTTCTTC. This encodes CASRSTGKDEQFF.

At least ten counts were recorded for this clonotype. The chain couples TRBV5-1 to TRBJ2-3, with 9 bases that match TRBD1. Germline CDR1 and CDR2: SGHRS and YFSETQ. This CDR3 has 15 amino acids. V trimming: 2 bases; J trimming: 4 bases; junction bases outside the gene matches: 5. DNA for the CDR3: TGCGCCAGCAGCTTCGGACAGGGGTTTCCAGATACGCAGTATTTT. Translated: CASSFGQGFPDTQYF.

This clonotype was seen at least ten times. The V and J genes are TRBV5-1 and TRBJ2-1, with a possible D match to TRBD2 (7 bases). V gave up 4 bases and J gave up 0 bases, with 17 bases separating them. Germline V gene sequence: CDR1 SGHRS, CDR2 YFSETQ. The CDR3 spans 17 residues. CDR3 DNA: TGCGCCAGCAGCCCCGGGCGGGGGCCCAGCTCCTACAATGAGCAGTTCTTC. Translation: CASSPGRGPSSYNEQFF.

The table lists this clonotype with many counts. This sequence joins TRBV20-1 and TRBJ1-5; D is unclear. Germline CDR1 reads DFQATT; CDR2 reads SNEGSKA (reference sequence). CDR3 length equals 15 residues. V was trimmed by 0 bases and J by 3 bases, leaving 12 bases between them. CDR3 DNA: TGCAGTGCTAGAGAGGACGGGAGACCCAATCAGCCCCAGCATTTT. Translation gives CSAREDGRPNQPQHF.

The sample holds many counts of this clonotype. The CDR3 nucleotides are TGTGCCAGCAGCCCTCAGGGAGGGGATGGCTACACCTTC. Amino acids: CASSPQGGDGYTF. This chain connects TRBV7-2 to TRBJ1-2; weak D call: TRBD1 (5 bases). Trimming left V 5 bases short and J 6 bases short, with 13 bases between. The CDR3 extends over 13 amino acids. CDR1 is SGHTA, CDR2 FQGNSA, per germline.

This clonotype was counted at least ten times. The rearrangement joins TRBV6-5 to TRBJ2-7, with 7 bases lining up with TRBD2. Trimming at V came to 0 bases and at J to 1 base, leaving 3 bases not matched to a gene. The germline CDR1 and CDR2 sequences are MNHEY and SVGAGI. The CDR3 is made up of 15 amino acids. CDR3 in DNA: TGTGCCAGCAGTTACTCGTGGCGGGAGTCCTACGAGCAGTACTTC. Protein sequence: CASSYSWRESYEQYF.

The sample holds many counts of this clonotype. This chain joins TRBV9 and TRBJ2-3; tentative D call: TRBD2 (6 bases). V was trimmed by 2 bases and J by 8 bases, leaving 9 bases between them. The length of the CDR3 is 12 residues. The V gene's germline CDR1 is SGDLS and CDR2 YYNGEE. Here the CDR3 reads CASSVGGGTQYF. Written as DNA, the CDR3 is TGTGCCAGCAGCGTGGGGGGTGGTACGCAGTATTTT.

This clonotype occurred many times. The rearrangement uses TRBV6-5 and TRBJ2-3, with TRBD1 as a possible D gene (5 bases). Germline V gene sequence: CDR1 MNHEY, CDR2 SVGAGI. Trimming removed 5 bases from V and 4 bases from J, with 10 bases in between. The CDR3 contains 13 residues. CDR3 DNA: TGTGCCAGCAGTATCAGGGCGGCAGATACGCAGTATTTT. Translated, it gives CASSIRAADTQYF.

This clonotype was observed at least ten times. The chain has TRBV20-1 and TRBJ1-2, with D possibly TRBD1 on 5 matching bases. CDR1 is DFQATT, CDR2 SNEGSKA, per germline (reference sequence). V was clipped by 5 bases and J by 8 bases, with 18 bases between them. CDR3 length: 13 amino acids. CDR3 residues: CSARREGTLGYTF. In DNA form, the CDR3 reads TGCAGTGCTCGAAGAGAAGGGACTTTGGGCTACACCTTC.

This clonotype was recorded at least ten times. The chain has TRBV7-2 and TRBJ2-2; no reliable D call. Germline lookup yields CDR1 SGHTA and CDR2 FQGNSA. V lost 5 bases, J lost 5 bases, and 12 bases lay in between. CDR3 length: 14 amino acids. This CDR3 is CASSGLMGTGELFF. The CDR3 DNA is TGTGCCAGCAGCGGCCTGATGGGGACCGGGGAGCTGTTTTTT. The complete variable domain, with remaining parts taken from reference TRBV7-2 and TRBJ2-2, reads GAGVSQSPSNKVTEKGKDVELRCDPISGHTALYWYRQSLGQGLEFLIYFQGNSAPDKSGLPSDRFSAERTGGSVSTLTIQRTQQEDSAVYLCASSGLMGTGELFFGEGSRLTVL.

This clonotype appeared a few times. The chain couples TRBV29-1 to TRBJ2-7; 9 nucleotides agree with TRBD2. V was pared by 7 bases and J by 2 bases, with 3 bases of the junction left unmatched. This CDR3 contains 12 residues. CDR1 is SQVTM, CDR2 ANQGSEA, per germline. DNA for the CDR3: TGCAGCGCTAGCGGGGTTACCTACGAGCAGTACTTC. Amino acid sequence: CSASGVTYEQYF.

This clonotype was detected many times. The CDR3 spells CASTGGGQPQHF. CDR3 sequence (DNA): TGTGCCAGCACAGGGGGCGGTCAGCCCCAGCATTTT. The chain carries TRBV28 and TRBJ1-5, with TRBD1 identical over 8 bases. This CDR3 has 12 amino acids. The V segment lost 7 bases and the J segment 6 bases; nucleotides outside the gene matches: 2. The germline V gene encodes CDR1 MDHEN and CDR2 SYDVKM.

This clonotype showed up many times. The genes are TRBV20-1 and TRBJ2-5; 7 bases match TRBD2. The germline V gene has CDR1 DFQATT and CDR2 SNEGSKA (reference sequence). This CDR3 comprises 17 residues. The trim removed 5 bases at V and 1 base at J, leaving 16 bases unmatched. CDR3 in DNA: TGCAGTGCTGGGGGGGAGGGGAAACAGTTCCGCCAAGAGACCCAGTACTTC. It specifies CSAGGEGKQFRQETQYF.

This clonotype showed up many times. V is TRBV7-2 and J is TRBJ1-2; the D gene is possibly TRBD1 (6 bases). This CDR3 spans 13 amino acids. Trimming removed 3 bases at V and 4 bases at J, with 9 bases between. Per the germline V gene, CDR1 is SGHTA and CDR2 is FQGNSA. DNA for the CDR3: TGTGCCAGCAGCTTCAGGGGACTCTATGGCTACACCTTC. Amino acids: CASSFRGLYGYTF.

This clonotype was counted at least ten times. The rearrangement joins TRBV6-2 or TRBV6-3 to TRBJ2-7; the match to TRBD2 covers 9 bases. The CDR3 contains 17 residues. Germline CDR1 and CDR2: MNHEY and SVGEGT. V gave up 5 bases and J gave up 7 bases; unmatched junction bases: 18. CDR3 nucleotide sequence: TGTGCCAGCAGTAGCGGCCTGATTAGCGGGAGCACAAGGGAGCAGTACTTC. Translated: CASSSGLISGSTREQYF.

This clonotype has ten or more counts. The genes are TRBV7-2 and TRBJ2-2; TRBD1 might be the D (5 bases). Germline V gene data show CDR1 as SGHTA and CDR2 as FQGNSA. V lost 5 bases and J 4 bases, leaving 11 bases between the germline ends. The CDR3 totals 14 residues. CDR3 protein: CASSLQGSTGELFF. The CDR3 coding sequence is TGTGCCAGCAGCCTTCAGGGAAGCACCGGGGAGCTGTTTTTT.

Many counts were recorded for this clonotype. V usage is TRBV7-2 and J usage is TRBJ2-7, with 7 positions matching TRBD1. The CDR3 has 13 amino acids. The V gene end was trimmed by 7 bases and the J gene end by 3 bases; junction bases not matched to a gene: 6. CDR1 and CDR2 (germline): SGHTA, FQGNSA. The CDR3 DNA reads TGTGCCAGCACTCAGGGACAGAACTACGAGCAGTACTTC. This sequence encodes CASTQGQNYEQYF.

This clonotype was observed many times. This chain links TRBV9 with TRBJ2-3; 7 bases are shared with TRBD1. The CDR3 totals 14 residues. V shed 3 bases and J 5 bases; nucleotides not matched to a gene: 6. The V gene's germline CDR1 is SGDLS and CDR2 YYNGEE. Written as DNA, the CDR3 is TGTGCCAGCAGCGCCCGGGACAGCCTAGATACGCAGTATTTT. Amino acid sequence: CASSARDSLDTQYF.

A few counts support this clonotype. The rearrangement joins TRBV7-2 to TRBJ2-5, with TRBD2 as a possible D gene (5 bases). CDR1 SGHTA and CDR2 FQGNSA come from the germline V gene. The CDR3 is 14 residues long. Deletions cut 1 base from V and 5 bases from J, with 11 bases between. This chain's CDR3 is CASSLDFSEETQYF. The DNA of the CDR3 is TGTGCCAGCAGCTTAGACTTTAGCGAGGAGACCCAGTACTTC. Looking up the rest from reference TRBV7-2 and TRBJ2-5 gives the full variable domain: GAGVSQSPSNKVTEKGKDVELRCDPISGHTALYWYRQSLGQGLEFLIYFQGNSAPDKSGLPSDRFSAERTGGSVSTLTIQRTQQEDSAVYLCASSLDFSEETQYFGPGTRLLVL.

This clonotype was observed at least ten times. The J gene is TRBJ2-5, the V gene TRBV6-6, with 11 bases fitting TRBD2. CDR3 length: 17 amino acids. V dropped 6 bases and J dropped 2; count of bases not matched to a gene: 11. Germline assignment: CDR1 MNHNY and CDR2 SVGAGI (reference sequence). DNA of the CDR3: TGTGCCAGCAGCCCAGGACTAGCGGGCCTTGTACAAGAGACCCAGTACTTC. This gives the protein CASSPGLAGLVQETQYF.

With respect to this clonotype: The germline gene is not matched at one end of the junction; a read error may be the cause. The CDR3 spells CASSLLAGGRGQEIQYF. CDR3 in DNA: TGTGCCAGCAGCTTACTGGCGGGAGGGCGGGGTCAAGAGATCCAGTACTTC. The chain employs TRBV7-2 and TRBJ2-5; 9 bases map to TRBD2. The CDR3 sequence is 17 residues long. Germline assignment: CDR1 SGHTA and CDR2 FQGNSA.